Below, one T cell receptor (beta chain) is given with its context. The antigen is not known. The data belong to a study of radiotherapy plus CTLA-4 blockade in lung cancer. Across the whole study: With 31% of patients having disease control, objective responses were seen in 15% to 20%.

Study results and caveats: Early clone dynamics of blood T cells, plus interferon-beta, reportedly predicted response best. Tumor-origin TCR clones grew in blood after radiotherapy plus ipilimumab.

Assay: immunoSEQ multiplex PCR; the TCRdb copy retains only in-frame clones and omits some. The table records about 120,000 clones, 70% to 85% of them present only once. Ipilimumab-mediated CTLA-4 blockade plus focal radiation was given to patients having chemo-refractory metastatic non-small-cell lung cancer. Sequenced material: peripheral blood, taken from a patient treated with radiotherapy plus ipilimumab. This clonotype originated in a human donor with non-small cell lung cancer that progressed on radiotherapy plus ipilimumab. Some clones in this sample may be carry-over from other donors' samples.

The CDR3 bases are TGTGCCAGCTCAGACAGGGCTGAAGCTTTCTTT. Protein product: CASSDRAEAFF. V usage is TRBV18 and J usage is TRBJ1-1, with 7 bases aligning to TRBD1. This CDR3 comprises 11 residues. The V gene end was trimmed by 5 bases and the J gene end by 6 bases; junction bases not matched to a gene: 0. Germline V gene sequence: CDR1 KGHSH, CDR2 LQKENI.